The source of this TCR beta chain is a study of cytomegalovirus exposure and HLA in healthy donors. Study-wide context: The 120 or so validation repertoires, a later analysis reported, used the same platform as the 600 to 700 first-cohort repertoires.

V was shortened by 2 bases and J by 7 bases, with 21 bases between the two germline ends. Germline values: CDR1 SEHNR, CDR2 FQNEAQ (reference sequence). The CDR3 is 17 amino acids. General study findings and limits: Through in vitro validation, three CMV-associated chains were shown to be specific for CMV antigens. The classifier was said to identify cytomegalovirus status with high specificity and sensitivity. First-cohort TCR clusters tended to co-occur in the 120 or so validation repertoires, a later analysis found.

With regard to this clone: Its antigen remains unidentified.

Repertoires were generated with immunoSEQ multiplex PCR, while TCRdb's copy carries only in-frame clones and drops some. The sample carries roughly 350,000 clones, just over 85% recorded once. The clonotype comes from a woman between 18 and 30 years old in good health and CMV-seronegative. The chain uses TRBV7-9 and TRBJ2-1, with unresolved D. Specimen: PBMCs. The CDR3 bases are TGTGCCAGCAGCTTAATTTTCGGCAGCGACGTTTTAAATGAGCAGTTCTTC. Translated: CASSLIFGSDVLNEQFF.